The 11 T cell receptor beta chains below come from one sample, sequenced in a study of T cell repertoires in cytomegalovirus infection. TCRdb used MiXCR to reprocess the reads, holding one entry per CDR3 protein. The sample has about 150,000 distinct CDR3 sequences, about 20% seen once. The material sequenced was PBMCs. Receptors originate from a human donor in good health (CMV status not recorded). Some clones in this sample may be carry-over from other donors' samples.

This clonotype was picked up a small number of times. CDR3 coding DNA: TGTGCCAGCAGCCTTGGAGCAACAGGGGGCTTCTATGGCTACACCTTC. It encodes CASSLGATGGFYGYTF. The chain joins TRBV7-9 to TRBJ1-2, with 9 nucleotides matching TRBD1. The CDR3 totals 16 residues. CDR1 and CDR2 from the germline V gene are SEHNR and FQNEAQ (reference sequence). V lost 5 bases, J lost 4 bases, and 11 bases stayed unmatched.

This clonotype was detected a few times. The chain joins TRBV7-8 to TRBJ1-4, with D maybe TRBD1 (6 bases). This CDR3 region has 15 residues. Trimming stripped 5 bases from V and 5 bases from J, with 15 bases between. Germline V lookup: CDR1 SGHVS, CDR2 FQNEAQ. Written as DNA, the CDR3 is TGTGCCAGCAGCCTAGGGGGTGACCGGAATGAAAAACTGTTTTTT. Residues: CASSLGGDRNEKLFF. The full variable domain, rest sourced from reference TRBV7-8 and TRBJ1-4, is GAGVSQSPRYKVAKRGQDVALRCDPISGHVSLFWYQQALGQGPEFLTYFQNEAQLDKSGLPSDRFFAERPEGSVSTLKIQRTQQEDSAVYLCASSLGGDRNEKLFFGSGTQLSVL.

This clonotype has only a few counts. The V call is TRBV7-3, the J call TRBJ2-2; D is perhaps TRBD2 (5 bases). The germline V gene encodes CDR1 SGHTA and CDR2 FQGTGA. The germline V and J ends were trimmed by 8 bases and 4 bases, with 14 bases remaining between them. This CDR3 has 14 residues. CDR3 sequence (DNA): TGTGCCAGCTCTGTAGCGTCGGTCACCGGGGAGCTGTTTTTT. This sequence encodes CASSVASVTGELFF.

As regards this clonotype: A read error may account for a junction end that differs from germline. V gene TRBV7-7 combines with J gene TRBJ2-3, with 10 bases matching TRBD2. Germline V gene lookup returns CDR1 SSHAT and CDR2 FNYEAQ (reference sequence). The CDR3 spans 15 residues. The CDR3 protein is CASSATSGGTDTQYF. In DNA, the CDR3 is TGTGCTAGCAGCGCCACTAGCGGGGGCACAGATACGCAGTATTTT. Drawing the rest from reference TRBV7-7 and TRBJ2-3, the complete variable domain is GAGVSQSPRYKVTKRGQDVTLRCDPISSHATLYWYQQALGQGPEFLTYFNYEAQPDKSGLPSDRFSAERPEGSISTLTIQRTEQRDSAMYRCASSATSGGTDTQYFGPGTRLTVL.

V and J are TRBV2 and TRBJ2-3; no reliable D call. This CDR3 has 12 residues. The germline V gene has CDR1 SNHLY and CDR2 FYNNEI. Trimming took off 9 bases at V and 2 bases at J, with 9 bases between the two ends. The CDR3 loop reads CASKGFTDTQYF. The CDR3 DNA reads TGTGCCAGTAAGGGCTTCACAGATACGCAGTATTTT.

CDR3 sequence (DNA): TGTGCCAGCAGTGAAACCAGGGGAAACACCGGGGAGCTGTTTTTT. Translation: CASSETRGNTGELFF. This chain joins TRBV2 and TRBJ2-2, with D tentatively TRBD1 (6 bases). The germline V gene encodes CDR1 SNHLY and CDR2 FYNNEI. V was clipped by 2 bases and J by 2 bases, with 9 bases between them. The CDR3 is 15 amino acids.

This clonotype has a count of ten or more. The chain links TRBV6-1 to TRBJ2-4; possibly TRBD2 for D (6 bases). The CDR3 totals 18 residues. Germline values: CDR1 MNHNS, CDR2 SASEGT. Trimming removed 1 base at V and 3 bases at J, with 19 bases between. The CDR3 protein is CASSEGGWGVIGKNIQYF. In DNA form, the CDR3 reads TGTGCCAGCAGTGAAGGGGGTTGGGGGGTTATAGGCAAAAACATTCAGTACTTC.

This clonotype was seen ten or more times. J is TRBJ2-5 and V is TRBV7-2, with TRBD2 matching 8 bases. The V gene end was trimmed by 5 bases and the J gene end by 5 bases; junction bases not matched to a gene: 13. This CDR3 spans 16 amino acids. Germline V CDR1 and CDR2: SGHTA, FQGNSA. CDR3 DNA: TGTGCCAGCAGCCCCAGGTTAGCGGGACGCCAGGAGACCCAGTACTTC. Its translation: CASSPRLAGRQETQYF.

The chain employs TRBV29-1 and TRBJ1-1; unclear D gene. Trimming left V 0 bases short and J 6 bases short, with 14 bases between. CDR1 and CDR2 (germline): SQVTM, ANQGSEA. The CDR3 loop spans 14 amino acids. The CDR3 region has the DNA TGCAGCGTTGAAGATACAGTACTAACGGCTGAAGCTTTCTTT. It translates to CSVEDTVLTAEAFF.

This clonotype was seen only a few times. The chain carries TRBV5-1 and TRBJ1-6, with 7 positions matching TRBD1. CDR1 is SGHRS and CDR2 is YFSETQ in the germline V gene. V was clipped by 0 bases and J by 8 bases; unmatched bases: 5. This CDR3 region has 15 residues. The CDR3 protein is CASSLVTGDDSPLHF. DNA for the CDR3: TGCGCCAGCAGCTTGGTCACAGGGGATGATTCACCCCTCCACTTT.

In its sample, this clonotype was seen many times. This rearrangement joins TRBV7-2 to TRBJ2-6, with 11 positions matching TRBD2. The CDR3 has 20 amino acids. V lost 5 bases, J lost 4 bases, and 16 bases stayed unmatched. CDR1 and CDR2 (germline): SGHTA, FQGNSA. The CDR3 bases are TGTGCCAGCAGCCGAATCGTTAGCGGGAGGGCCTTCCCCGGGGCCAACGTCCTGACTTTC. It encodes CASSRIVSGRAFPGANVLTF.